The rows below give T cell receptor beta chains drawn from one sample of a study of OX40 agonist ivuxolimab in advanced cancers. Sequencing used immunoSEQ multiplex PCR; TCRdb keeps in-frame clones, though not all of them. This sample has 65,000 to 70,000 clones, with around four fifths found just once. Sequenced material: CD4+ or CD8+ T cells sorted from blood, taken in a trial of the OX40 agonist ivuxolimab. These TCRs come from an adult with an advanced solid tumor such as melanoma, head and neck, liver or kidney cancer. Both conserved end residues are part of each CDR3. D genes are given only for firm matches. Clone size is given for some rows only: seen once, a few or many times, or a class if the clone is expanded.

TRBJ1-6,TRBD1,-,TRBV5-1,CASSSDREYSPLHF
TRBJ2-7,-,-,TRBV5-1,CASSPRSGDEQYF
TRBJ2-5,-,-,TRBV5-1,CASSLQETQYF
TRBJ1-4,-,-,TRBV19,CASSQVRYNEKLFF
TRBJ2-5,-,-,TRBV7-3,CASSPGLSRETQYF
TRBJ1-2,-,-,TRBV6-5,CASTSIGQGHGGYTF
TRBJ1-4,-,-,TRBV4-2,CASSQETTNEKLFF
TRBJ2-7,-,-,TRBV5-1,CASKYSLTGSREEQYF
TRBJ1-4,TRBD1,-,TRBV5-1,CASSHYRGEEEKLFF
TRBJ2-2,TRBD1,few,TRBV13,CASSSLGRGPGTGELFF
TRBJ2-5,TRBD2,-,TRBV6-6,CASSETREQYF
TRBJ1-5,-,-,TRBV2,CASRHPQGEGEGINSNQPQHF
TRBJ2-7,-,-,TRBV19,CASSIDRSYEQYF
TRBJ1-5,-,-,TRBV7-2,CASSLGGRNSNQPQHF
TRBJ1-1,-,once,TRBV4-2,CASSQDRGGGETEAFF
TRBJ1-1,TRBD1,once,TRBV18,CASSPAGTGVPEF
TRBJ1-3,TRBD1,-,TRBV18,CASSLYTDRAAGNTIYF
TRBJ1-4,TRBD1,-,TRBV28,CASSLSYRGEKLFF
TRBJ2-3,TRBD2,-,TRBV6-1,CASSGGLAGVSDTQYF
TRBJ2-1,-,-,TRBV7-3,CASSLKGWGNEQFF
TRBJ2-7,TRBD2,-,TRBV6-1,CASSERGGTYEQYF
TRBJ2-7,TRBD1,-,TRBV19,CASSIPGQSPYEQYF
TRBJ1-1,-,-,TRBV6-5,CASSKGGEAFF
TRBJ2-3,-,-,TRBV4-2,CASSGFGRFATDTQYF
TRBJ2-5,TRBD1,-,TRBV2,CASSEGQRQTQYF
TRBJ1-1,TRBD1,few,TRBV30,CACTRRQGMNTEAFF
TRBJ1-1,-,once,TRBV7-2,CASSLELRGTEAFF
TRBJ1-5,TRBD1,-,TRBV6-1,CASSERGGQGRYSNQPQHF
TRBJ2-2,-,-,TRBV5-1,CASSLVAQPNTGELFF
TRBJ2-2,TRBD2,-,TRBV6-6,CASRISGGVGTGELFF
TRBJ1-2,-,-,TRBV5-4,CASSLRTMGYGYTF
TRBJ1-3,TRBD1,-,TRBV7-9,CASSRQTGAGNTIYF
TRBJ1-5,-,few,TRBV4-1,CASSQDPAAYQPQHF
TRBJ2-7,TRBD1,-,TRBV5-8,CASSLAGTGNGEQYF
TRBJ2-3,-,-,TRBV5-6,CASSGGTFRTDTQYF
TRBJ2-3,TRBD2,-,TRBV10-1,CASSGGGSGSRGPDTQYF
TRBJ1-2,TRBD1,-,TRBV5-4,CASSFYGTGVYGYTF
TRBJ2-2,-,-,TRBV19,CASSMPPRVTNTGELFF
TRBJ2-1,TRBD2,-,TRBV6-1,CASRPTSGQLQFF
TRBJ2-3,-,few,TRBV7-2,CASSLGGANTQYF
TRBJ1-6,-,-,TRBV5-1,CASSLEQSYNSPLHF